This is a list of T cell receptor beta chains from one sample in a study of cytotoxic CD8 clonotypes in ibrutinib-treated CLL. Sequencing was performed with immunoSEQ multiplex PCR; in TCRdb, only in-frame clones are kept and a portion is missing. The repertoire includes over 6,500 clones, 60% to 75% of them detected once, and more than 25% sits in the top ten. The sequences come from PBMCs, collected before ibrutinib treatment. These receptors all stem from a human donor with chronic lymphocytic leukemia. Both conserved end residues are part of each CDR3. D genes are given only for firm matches. A row's size may be missing; if present it is once, few, many or a size class.

J gene: TRBJ2-3; clone size: .; V gene: TRBV6-5; D gene: .; CDR3 protein: CASVGVGADTQYF; CDR3 DNA: TGTGCCAGTGTAGGCGTTGGGGCTGATACGCAGTATTTT
J gene: TRBJ2-2; clone size: .; V gene: TRBV6-1; D gene: .; CDR3 protein: CASSEYRGVGGELFF; CDR3 DNA: TGTGCCAGCAGTGAATATCGAGGGGTTGGCGGGGAGCTGTTTTTT
J gene: TRBJ2-7; clone size: once; V gene: TRBV7-3; D gene: TRBD2; CDR3 protein: CASSLNSGASYEQYF; CDR3 DNA: TGTGCCAGCAGCTTAAATAGCGGGGCCTCCTACGAGCAGTACTTC
J gene: TRBJ1-3; clone size: once; V gene: TRBV6-5; D gene: .; CDR3 protein: CASCGFSGNTIYF; CDR3 DNA: TGTGCCAGCTGTGGTTTCTCTGGAAACACCATATATTTT
J gene: TRBJ2-6; clone size: .; V gene: TRBV11-2; D gene: .; CDR3 protein: CASSLRAGANVLTF; CDR3 DNA: TGTGCCAGCAGCTTGCGTGCTGGGGCCAACGTCCTGACTTTC
J gene: TRBJ1-5; clone size: .; V gene: TRBV7-8; D gene: .; CDR3 protein: CASSPEGGWGQPQHF; CDR3 DNA: TGTGCCAGCAGCCCGGAGGGCGGATGGGGTCAGCCCCAGCATTTT
J gene: TRBJ2-1; clone size: .; V gene: TRBV4-2; D gene: TRBD2; CDR3 protein: CASSQGTSQNNEQFF; CDR3 DNA: TGTGCCAGCAGCCAGGGGACTAGCCAGAACAATGAGCAGTTCTTC
J gene: TRBJ2-2; clone size: .; V gene: TRBV7-7; D gene: TRBD2; CDR3 protein: CASSLGGTSGNTGELFF; CDR3 DNA: TGTGCCAGCAGCTTAGGGGGGACTAGCGGAAACACCGGGGAGCTGTTTTTT
J gene: TRBJ2-3; clone size: few; V gene: TRBV7-6; D gene: .; CDR3 protein: CASSLVPSTDTQYF; CDR3 DNA: TGTGCCAGCAGCTTAGTCCCGTCCACAGATACGCAGTATTTT
J gene: TRBJ1-2; clone size: few; V gene: TRBV5-1; D gene: .; CDR3 protein: CASSPTGGYGYTF; CDR3 DNA: TGCGCCAGCAGCCCGACAGGCGGGTATGGCTACACCTTC
J gene: TRBJ1-5; clone size: .; V gene: TRBV28; D gene: TRBD1; CDR3 protein: CASSTDRGDQPQHF; CDR3 DNA: TGTGCCAGCAGCACTGACAGGGGCGATCAGCCCCAGCATTTT
J gene: TRBJ2-3; clone size: .; V gene: TRBV19; D gene: TRBD1; CDR3 protein: CASRPVPGQGASTDTQYF; CDR3 DNA: TGTGCCAGTAGACCCGTCCCGGGACAGGGGGCGAGCACAGATACGCAGTATTTT
J gene: TRBJ1-2; clone size: large; V gene: TRBV7-3; D gene: TRBD1; CDR3 protein: CASSPTGGHYGYTF; CDR3 DNA: TGTGCCAGCAGCCCCACAGGGGGCCACTATGGCTACACCTTC
J gene: TRBJ2-7; clone size: .; V gene: TRBV7-9; D gene: .; CDR3 protein: CASSREYEQYF; CDR3 DNA: TGTGCCAGCAGCCGGGAGTACGAGCAGTACTTC
J gene: TRBJ1-2; clone size: .; V gene: TRBV5-1; D gene: .; CDR3 protein: CASSPGLRQEAAGYTF; CDR3 DNA: TGCGCCAGCAGCCCAGGATTGAGACAGGAAGCGGCTGGCTACACCTTC
J gene: TRBJ1-6; clone size: few; V gene: TRBV10-3; D gene: TRBD1; CDR3 protein: CAISPDRNNSPLHF; CDR3 DNA: TGTGCCATCAGCCCGGACAGGAACAATTCACCCCTCCACTTT
J gene: TRBJ1-5; clone size: few; V gene: TRBV2; D gene: .; CDR3 protein: CASSETYQPQHF; CDR3 DNA: TGTGCCAGCAGTGAGACGTATCAGCCCCAGCATTTT
J gene: TRBJ1-6; clone size: .; V gene: TRBV7-6; D gene: .; CDR3 protein: CASSLEISGGNSPLHF; CDR3 DNA: TGTGCCAGCAGCTTAGAGATCTCTGGCGGCAATTCACCCCTCCACTTT
J gene: TRBJ2-3; clone size: .; V gene: TRBV6-1; D gene: TRBD2; CDR3 protein: CASSEVAWGGYTDTQYF; CDR3 DNA: TGTGCCAGCAGTGAAGTCGCGTGGGGGGGGTACACAGATACGCAGTATTTT
J gene: TRBJ1-5; clone size: .; V gene: TRBV19; D gene: .; CDR3 protein: CASSRRVNQPQHF; CDR3 DNA: TGTGCCAGTAGTCGGAGGGTAAATCAGCCCCAGCATTTT
J gene: TRBJ1-2; clone size: .; V gene: TRBV29-1; D gene: .; CDR3 protein: CSVDRTASFGNYGYTF; CDR3 DNA: TGCAGCGTTGACAGGACAGCGAGCTTTGGAAACTATGGCTACACCTTC
J gene: TRBJ1-1; clone size: .; V gene: TRBV5-6; D gene: .; CDR3 protein: CASSLMNTEAFF; CDR3 DNA: TGTGCCAGCAGCTTGATGAACACTGAAGCTTTCTTT
J gene: TRBJ2-7; clone size: .; V gene: TRBV30; D gene: .; CDR3 protein: CAWSVFRYEQYF; CDR3 DNA: TGTGCCTGGAGTGTTTTCCGGTACGAGCAGTACTTC
J gene: TRBJ1-1; clone size: .; V gene: TRBV6-1; D gene: .; CDR3 protein: CATRDGERRMNTEAFF; CDR3 DNA: TGTGCCACCCGTGACGGGGAGAGAAGAATGAACACTGAAGCTTTCTTT
J gene: TRBJ2-7; clone size: .; V gene: TRBV5-1; D gene: TRBD1; CDR3 protein: CASSWGQGGHEQYF; CDR3 DNA: TGCGCCAGCAGCTGGGGACAGGGGGGCCACGAGCAGTACTTC
J gene: TRBJ2-6; clone size: few; V gene: TRBV6-1; D gene: TRBD2; CDR3 protein: CASSGRGSGANVLTF; CDR3 DNA: TGTGCCAGCAGCGGGAGGGGCTCTGGGGCCAACGTCCTGACTTTC
J gene: TRBJ1-1; clone size: medium-sized; V gene: TRBV2; D gene: .; CDR3 protein: CASSSQGNTEAFF; CDR3 DNA: TGTGCCAGCAGCTCACAGGGAAACACTGAAGCTTTCTTT
J gene: TRBJ2-2; clone size: .; V gene: TRBV21-1; D gene: .; CDR3 protein: CASSNLEDRTNTGELFF; CDR3 DNA: TGTGCCAGCAGCAACCTCGAGGACAGGACCAACACCGGGGAGCTGTTTTTT
J gene: TRBJ1-2; clone size: .; V gene: TRBV10-3; D gene: .; CDR3 protein: CAIKGEVTYGYTF; CDR3 DNA: TGTGCCATCAAAGGGGAGGTTACTTATGGCTACACCTTC
J gene: TRBJ2-5; clone size: .; V gene: TRBV18; D gene: .; CDR3 protein: CASSPRQAGETQYF; CDR3 DNA: TGTGCCAGCTCACCGAGACAGGCTGGGGAGACCCAGTACTTC
J gene: TRBJ1-2; clone size: .; V gene: TRBV5-4; D gene: .; CDR3 protein: CASSWEDGYTF; CDR3 DNA: TGTGCCAGCAGCTGGGAGGACGGCTACACCTTC
J gene: TRBJ1-1; clone size: .; V gene: TRBV19; D gene: TRBD1; CDR3 protein: CASRLYQGGTEAFF; CDR3 DNA: TGTGCCAGTAGGCTCTATCAGGGGGGCACTGAAGCTTTCTTT
J gene: TRBJ2-3; clone size: .; V gene: TRBV5-1; D gene: .; CDR3 protein: CASSLLQVVFPSTDTQYF; CDR3 DNA: TGCGCCAGCAGCTTGTTACAGGTCGTCTTTCCTAGCACAGATACGCAGTATTTT
J gene: TRBJ2-7; clone size: medium-sized; V gene: TRBV29-1; D gene: TRBD2; CDR3 protein: CSVRGTSGDTYYEQYF; CDR3 DNA: TGCAGCGTTCGGGGGACTAGCGGGGACACATACTACGAGCAGTACTTC
J gene: TRBJ1-4; clone size: .; V gene: TRBV5-1; D gene: TRBD1; CDR3 protein: CASSATGGSEKLFF; CDR3 DNA: TGCGCCAGCAGCGCGACAGGGGGCAGTGAAAAACTGTTTTTT
J gene: TRBJ2-5; clone size: .; V gene: TRBV4-1; D gene: TRBD1; CDR3 protein: CASSRLTGQETQYF; CDR3 DNA: TGCGCCAGCAGCCGGTTGACAGGGCAAGAGACCCAGTACTTC
J gene: TRBJ1-1; clone size: .; V gene: TRBV10-1; D gene: .; CDR3 protein: CASSIQNMNTEAFF; CDR3 DNA: TGCGCCAGCAGTATTCAGAACATGAACACTGAAGCTTTCTTT
J gene: TRBJ2-3; clone size: .; V gene: TRBV4-2; D gene: .; CDR3 protein: CASSQVGGVTDTQYF; CDR3 DNA: TGTGCCAGCAGCCAAGTTGGGGGAGTTACGGATACGCAGTATTTT
J gene: TRBJ2-7; clone size: .; V gene: TRBV10-3; D gene: TRBD1; CDR3 protein: CAISSAGTGLAEQYF; CDR3 DNA: TGTGCCATCAGTTCCGCCGGGACAGGGCTGGCCGAGCAGTACTTC
J gene: TRBJ1-2; clone size: .; V gene: TRBV11-2; D gene: .; CDR3 protein: CASRPAPPVAYGYTF; CDR3 DNA: TGTGCCAGCCGACCCGCGCCCCCAGTCGCCTATGGCTACACCTTC
J gene: TRBJ2-3; clone size: .; V gene: TRBV12-5; D gene: .; CDR3 protein: CASAVGGRGVTDTQYF; CDR3 DNA: TGTGCTAGTGCCGTTGGGGGCCGGGGGGTGACAGATACGCAGTATTTT
J gene: TRBJ2-7; clone size: medium-sized; V gene: TRBV4-2; D gene: .; CDR3 protein: CASSHDSSYEQYF; CDR3 DNA: TGTGCCAGCAGCCACGACAGCTCCTACGAGCAGTACTTC
J gene: TRBJ1-6; clone size: .; V gene: TRBV6-1; D gene: TRBD1; CDR3 protein: CASSEVDRVSSPLHF; CDR3 DNA: TGTGCCAGCAGTGAAGTGGACAGGGTGTCTTCACCCCTCCACTTT
J gene: TRBJ1-5; clone size: few; V gene: TRBV29-1; D gene: .; CDR3 protein: CSVGGNSNQPQHF; CDR3 DNA: TGCAGCGTTGGGGGGAATAGCAATCAGCCCCAGCATTTT
J gene: TRBJ2-1; clone size: .; V gene: TRBV15; D gene: .; CDR3 protein: CATSSDKNEQFF; CDR3 DNA: TGTGCCACCAGCAGCGATAAAAATGAGCAGTTCTTC